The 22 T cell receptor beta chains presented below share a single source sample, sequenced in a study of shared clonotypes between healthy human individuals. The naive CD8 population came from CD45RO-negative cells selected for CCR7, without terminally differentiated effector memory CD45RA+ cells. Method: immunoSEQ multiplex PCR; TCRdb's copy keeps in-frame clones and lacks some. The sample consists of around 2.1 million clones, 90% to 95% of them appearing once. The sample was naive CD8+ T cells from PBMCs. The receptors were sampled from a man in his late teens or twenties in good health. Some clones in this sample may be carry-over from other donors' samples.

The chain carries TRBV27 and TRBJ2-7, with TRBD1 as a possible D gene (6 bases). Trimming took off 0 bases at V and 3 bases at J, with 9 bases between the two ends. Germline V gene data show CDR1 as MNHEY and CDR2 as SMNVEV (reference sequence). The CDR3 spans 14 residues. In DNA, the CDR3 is TGTGCCAGCAGTTTATCGGGACACTACTACGAGCAGTACTTC. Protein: CASSLSGHYYEQYF.

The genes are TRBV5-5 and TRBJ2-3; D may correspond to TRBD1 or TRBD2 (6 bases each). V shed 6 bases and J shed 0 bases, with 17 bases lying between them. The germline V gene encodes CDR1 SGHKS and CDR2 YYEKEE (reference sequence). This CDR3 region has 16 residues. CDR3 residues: CASTKTRGPSTDTQYF. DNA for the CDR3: TGTGCCAGCACTAAAACCCGGGGGCCCAGCACAGATACGCAGTATTTT.

The CDR3 here is CASSRTRPDRDTQYF. The CDR3 DNA reads as TGTGCCAGCAGCAGGACCCGGCCGGATCGGGATACGCAGTATTTT. V is TRBV7-8 and J is TRBJ2-3; D call uncertain. Trimming shortened V by 5 bases and J by 6 bases, and 18 bases separated the two germline ends. Looked up from germline, CDR1 is SGHVS and CDR2 is FQNEAQ. This CDR3 has 15 amino acids.

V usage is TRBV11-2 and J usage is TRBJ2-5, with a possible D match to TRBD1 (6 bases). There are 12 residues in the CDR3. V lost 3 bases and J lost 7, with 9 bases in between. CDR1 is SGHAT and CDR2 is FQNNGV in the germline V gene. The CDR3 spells CASSFGQSTQYF. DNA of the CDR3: TGTGCCAGCAGCTTCGGACAGTCGACCCAGTACTTC.

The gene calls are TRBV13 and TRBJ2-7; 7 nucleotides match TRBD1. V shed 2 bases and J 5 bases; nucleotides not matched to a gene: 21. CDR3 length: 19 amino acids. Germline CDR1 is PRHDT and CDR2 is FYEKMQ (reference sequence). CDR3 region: CASSLTGTETGLLPNEQYF. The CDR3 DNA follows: TGTGCCAGCAGCTTAACCGGGACAGAGACCGGATTGTTACCGAACGAGCAGTACTTC.

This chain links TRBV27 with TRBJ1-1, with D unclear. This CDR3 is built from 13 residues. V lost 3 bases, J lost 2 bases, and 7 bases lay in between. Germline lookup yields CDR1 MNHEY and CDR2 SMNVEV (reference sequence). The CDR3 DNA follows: TGTGCCAGCAGTTTCCAGCTAAACACTGAAGCTTTCTTT. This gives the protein CASSFQLNTEAFF.

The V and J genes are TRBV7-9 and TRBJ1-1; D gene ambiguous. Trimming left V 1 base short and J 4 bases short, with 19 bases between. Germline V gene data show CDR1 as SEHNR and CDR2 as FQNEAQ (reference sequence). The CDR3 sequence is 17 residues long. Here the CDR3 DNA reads TGTGCCAGCAGCTTAGACCAGGAGATGGATTTAGGCACTGAAGCTTTCTTT. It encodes CASSLDQEMDLGTEAFF.

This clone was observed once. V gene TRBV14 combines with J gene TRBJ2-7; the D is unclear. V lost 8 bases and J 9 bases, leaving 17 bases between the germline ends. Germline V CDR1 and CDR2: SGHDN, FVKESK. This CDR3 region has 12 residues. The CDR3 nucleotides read TGTGCCAGCTCCCACCACCCCCGAGCGCAGTACTTC. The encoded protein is CASSHHPRAQYF.

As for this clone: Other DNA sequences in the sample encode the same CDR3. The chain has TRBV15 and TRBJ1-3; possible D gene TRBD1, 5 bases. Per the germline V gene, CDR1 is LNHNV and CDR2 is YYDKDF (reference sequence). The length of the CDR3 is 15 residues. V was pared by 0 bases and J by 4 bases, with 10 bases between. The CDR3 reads CATSRDRGSGNTIYF. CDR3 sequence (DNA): TGTGCCACCAGCAGAGATCGGGGGTCGGGAAACACCATATATTTT.

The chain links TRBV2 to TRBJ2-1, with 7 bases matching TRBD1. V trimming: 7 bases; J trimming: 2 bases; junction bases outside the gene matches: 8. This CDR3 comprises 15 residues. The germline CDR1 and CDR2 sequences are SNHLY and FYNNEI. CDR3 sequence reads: CASTAGTETYNEQFF. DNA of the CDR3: TGTGCCAGCACCGCCGGGACAGAGACCTACAATGAGCAGTTCTTC.

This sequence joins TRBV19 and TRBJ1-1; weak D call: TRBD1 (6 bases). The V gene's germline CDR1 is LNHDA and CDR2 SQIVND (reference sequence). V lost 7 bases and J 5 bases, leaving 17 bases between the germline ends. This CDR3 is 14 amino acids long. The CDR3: CASTPLAGATEAFF. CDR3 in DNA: TGTGCCAGTACCCCTTTGGCAGGGGCGACTGAAGCTTTCTTT.

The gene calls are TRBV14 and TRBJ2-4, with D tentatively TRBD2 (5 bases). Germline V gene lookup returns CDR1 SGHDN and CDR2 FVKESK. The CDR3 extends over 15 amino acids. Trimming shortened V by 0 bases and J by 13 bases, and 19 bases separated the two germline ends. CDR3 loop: CASSQDSMTINPQYF. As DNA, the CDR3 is TGTGCCAGCAGCCAAGATTCTATGACTATTAACCCCCAGTACTTC.

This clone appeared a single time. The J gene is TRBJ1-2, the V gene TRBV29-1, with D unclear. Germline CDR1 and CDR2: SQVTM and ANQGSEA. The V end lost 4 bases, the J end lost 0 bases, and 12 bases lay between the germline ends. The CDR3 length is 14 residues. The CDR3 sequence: CSVGTTLPNYGYTF. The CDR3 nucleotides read TGCAGCGTTGGGACGACACTCCCTAACTATGGCTACACCTTC.

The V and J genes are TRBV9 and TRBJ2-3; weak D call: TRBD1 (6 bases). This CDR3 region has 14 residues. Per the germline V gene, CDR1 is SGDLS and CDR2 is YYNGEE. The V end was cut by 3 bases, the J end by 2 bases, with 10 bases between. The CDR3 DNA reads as TGTGCCAGCAGCGGTTGGGGGCTCACAGATACGCAGTATTTT. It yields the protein CASSGWGLTDTQYF.

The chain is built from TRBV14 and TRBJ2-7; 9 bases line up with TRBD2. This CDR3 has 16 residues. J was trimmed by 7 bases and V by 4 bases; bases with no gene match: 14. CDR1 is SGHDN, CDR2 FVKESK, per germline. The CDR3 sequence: CASSLNSGSDYEEQYF. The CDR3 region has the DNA TGTGCCAGCAGCCTAAATAGCGGGAGCGACTACGAGGAGCAGTACTTC.

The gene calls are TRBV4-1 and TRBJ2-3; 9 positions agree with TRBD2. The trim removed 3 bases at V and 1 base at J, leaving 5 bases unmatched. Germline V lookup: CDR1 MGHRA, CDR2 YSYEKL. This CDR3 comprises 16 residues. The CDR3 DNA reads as TGCGCCAGCAGCCATTTGACTAGCGGTCGCACAGATACGCAGTATTTT. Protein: CASSHLTSGRTDTQYF.

The CDR3 loop reads CASSPGGGETGELFF. Here the CDR3 DNA reads TGTGCCAGCAGCCCCGGAGGGGGAGAGACCGGGGAGCTGTTTTTT. The V gene is TRBV7-3, the J gene TRBJ2-2, with D perhaps TRBD1 or TRBD2 (6 bases each). The CDR3 covers 15 residues. Germline V lookup: CDR1 SGHTA, CDR2 FQGTGA. Trimming took off 5 bases at V and 5 bases at J, with 15 bases between the two ends.

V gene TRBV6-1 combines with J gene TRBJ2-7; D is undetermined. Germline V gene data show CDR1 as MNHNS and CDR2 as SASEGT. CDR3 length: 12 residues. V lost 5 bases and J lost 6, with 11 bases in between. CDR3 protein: CASSPFKGEQYF. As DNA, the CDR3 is TGTGCCAGCAGTCCATTTAAAGGCGAGCAGTACTTC.

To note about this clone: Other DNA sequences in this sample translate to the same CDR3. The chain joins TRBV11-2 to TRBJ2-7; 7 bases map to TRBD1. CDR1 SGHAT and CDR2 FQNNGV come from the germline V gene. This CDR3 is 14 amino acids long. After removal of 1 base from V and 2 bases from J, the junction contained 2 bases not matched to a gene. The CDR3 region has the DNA TGTGCCAGCAGCTTAGGGACAGGAGCCTACGAGCAGTACTTC. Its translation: CASSLGTGAYEQYF.

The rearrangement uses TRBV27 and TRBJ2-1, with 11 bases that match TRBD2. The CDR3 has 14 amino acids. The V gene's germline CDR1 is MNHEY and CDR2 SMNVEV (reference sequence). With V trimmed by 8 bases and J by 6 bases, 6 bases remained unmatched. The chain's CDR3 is CASGIAGGPNEQFF. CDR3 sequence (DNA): TGTGCCAGCGGAATAGCGGGAGGGCCCAATGAGCAGTTCTTC.

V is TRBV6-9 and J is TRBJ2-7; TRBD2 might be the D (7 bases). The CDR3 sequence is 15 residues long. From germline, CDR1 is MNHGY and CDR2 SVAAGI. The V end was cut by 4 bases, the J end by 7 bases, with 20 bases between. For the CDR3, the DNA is TGTGCCAGCAGTTCCCCCCGGACAGAGGGAGGGGAGCAGTACTTC. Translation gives CASSSPRTEGGEQYF.

CDR3 nucleotide sequence: TGTGCCAGCAGGACGAGCGGTTCGGGGGAGCCCCAGCATTTT. As protein: CASRTSGSGEPQHF. V and J are TRBV27 and TRBJ1-5; tentative D call: TRBD1 (5 bases). The CDR3 totals 14 residues. Deletions cut 6 bases from V and 8 bases from J, with 17 bases between. Germline V lookup: CDR1 MNHEY, CDR2 SMNVEV (reference sequence).